These 8 T cell receptor beta chains were sequenced from one sample in a study of T cell responses to AZD1222 COVID-19 vaccine. Assay used: immunoSEQ multiplex PCR; TCRdb lists only in-frame clones, some missing. The sample lists roughly 140,000 clones; about 90% were seen once. Source: peripheral blood, taken on day 0 of AZD1222 vaccination. The receptors here all came from an adult in good health.

The chain employs TRBV15 and TRBJ2-2, with no clear D. The V end lost 6 bases, the J end lost 3 bases, and 8 bases lay between the germline ends. The CDR3 extends over 13 amino acids. Germline-derived CDR1 and CDR2 are LNHNV and YYDKDF (reference sequence). The CDR3 is CATRPRDTGELFF. CDR3 nucleotide sequence: TGTGCCACCAGACCTAGGGACACCGGGGAGCTGTTTTTT.

The chain links TRBV28 to TRBJ2-5, with no clear D. Deletions cut 5 bases from V and 3 bases from J, with 10 bases between. CDR3 length: 13 residues. Germline V gene data show CDR1 as MDHEN and CDR2 as SYDVKM. For the CDR3, the DNA is TGTGCCAGCAGTGGGATACTAAAAGAGACCCAGTACTTC. It codes for CASSGILKETQYF.

This chain connects TRBV5-8 to TRBJ2-1, with D possibly TRBD2 on 5 matching bases. V lost 1 base and J lost 10, with 12 bases in between. The CDR3 has 13 amino acids. Germline lookup yields CDR1 SGHTS and CDR2 YDEGEE. In DNA, the CDR3 is TGTGCCAGCAGCTTGTCCCCGACTACGGAGCAGTTCTTC. Protein: CASSLSPTTEQFF.

This chain joins TRBV6-2 or TRBV6-3 and TRBJ2-1, with D tentatively TRBD1 (6 bases). Germline assignment: CDR1 MNHEY and CDR2 SVGEGT. This CDR3 is 15 amino acids long. V dropped 2 bases and J dropped 5 bases, with 13 bases sitting between them. For the CDR3, the DNA is TGTGCCAGCAGTTACCAGGGGCTAGCCAACAATGAGCAGTTCTTC. It is translated as CASSYQGLANNEQFF.

The chain recombines TRBV28 with TRBJ1-2; D perhaps matches TRBD1 (5 bases). The CDR3 is made up of 15 amino acids. The V and J ends lost 8 bases and 0 bases respectively, with 16 bases between them. Looked up from germline, CDR1 is MDHEN and CDR2 is SYDVKM. The CDR3 here is CASRITGGANYGYTF. The CDR3, as DNA: TGTGCCAGCCGTATTACTGGGGGAGCTAACTATGGCTACACCTTC.

The rearrangement joins TRBV4-3 to TRBJ2-7, with 9 bases lining up with TRBD2. The CDR3 totals 15 residues. V lost 0 bases to trimming and J lost 6 bases; unmatched junction nucleotides: 6. Germline assignment: CDR1 LGHNA and CDR2 YSLEER. The CDR3 spells CASSQDLLAGGEQYF. DNA for the CDR3: TGCGCCAGCAGCCAAGATCTACTAGCGGGTGGCGAGCAGTACTTC.

The V and J genes are TRBV11-2 and TRBJ2-7; D might be TRBD2 (5 bases). V gave up 5 bases and J gave up 0 bases, with 17 bases separating them. The germline gives CDR1 SGHAT, CDR2 FQNNGV. The CDR3 covers 16 residues. The CDR3 nucleotides read TGTGCCAGCAGCCCCATAAAGAGGGAAAGCTCCTACGAGCAGTACTTC. Encoded protein: CASSPIKRESSYEQYF.

The sample holds one count of this clone. The V gene is TRBV29-1, the J gene TRBJ2-3, with 7 bases fitting TRBD2. The CDR3 is made up of 16 amino acids. Germline-derived CDR1 and CDR2 are SQVTM and ANQGSEA. J gave up 4 bases and V 4 bases, and 14 bases lay outside the gene matches. CDR3 bases: TGCAGCGTTGTAGGACTAGGTTACTTACATGCAGATACGCAGTATTTT. Encoded protein: CSVVGLGYLHADTQYF.